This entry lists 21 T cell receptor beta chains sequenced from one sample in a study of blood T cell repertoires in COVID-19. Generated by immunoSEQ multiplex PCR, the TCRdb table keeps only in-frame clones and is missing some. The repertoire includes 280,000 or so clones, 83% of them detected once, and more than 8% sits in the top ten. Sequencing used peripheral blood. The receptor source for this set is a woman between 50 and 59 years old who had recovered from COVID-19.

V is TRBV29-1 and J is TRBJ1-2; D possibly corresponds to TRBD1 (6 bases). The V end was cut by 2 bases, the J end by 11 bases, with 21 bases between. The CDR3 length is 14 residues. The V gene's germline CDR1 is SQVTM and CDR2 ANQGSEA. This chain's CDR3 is CSVESVEQGSVYTF. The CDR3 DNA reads TGCAGCGTTGAAAGCGTCGAGCAGGGGAGTGTGTACACCTTC.

The CDR3 here is CASSLRGQGGYSGANVLTF. CDR3 coding DNA: TGTGCCAGCAGCTTAAGAGGACAGGGGGGCTACTCTGGGGCCAACGTCCTGACTTTC. The chain carries TRBV7-9 and TRBJ2-6; TRBD1 agrees at 10 bases. The CDR3 contains 19 residues. V was pared by 2 bases and J by 0 bases, with 7 bases of the junction left unmatched. Germline V CDR1 and CDR2: SEHNR, FQNEAQ (reference sequence).

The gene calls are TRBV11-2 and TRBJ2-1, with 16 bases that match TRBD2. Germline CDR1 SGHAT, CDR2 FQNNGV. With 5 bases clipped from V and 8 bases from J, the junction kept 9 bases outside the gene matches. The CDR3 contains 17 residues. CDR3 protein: CASSLGTSGGAKHEQFF. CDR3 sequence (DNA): TGTGCCAGCAGCCTTGGGACTAGCGGGGGGGCCAAGCATGAGCAGTTCTTC.

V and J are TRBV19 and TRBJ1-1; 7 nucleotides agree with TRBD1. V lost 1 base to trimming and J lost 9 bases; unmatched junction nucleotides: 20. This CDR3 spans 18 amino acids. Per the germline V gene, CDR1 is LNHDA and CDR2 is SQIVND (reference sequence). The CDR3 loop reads CASSIGGRGGASADKAFF. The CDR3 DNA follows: TGTGCCAGTAGTATAGGGGGGAGAGGGGGCGCATCGGCGGACAAAGCTTTCTTT.

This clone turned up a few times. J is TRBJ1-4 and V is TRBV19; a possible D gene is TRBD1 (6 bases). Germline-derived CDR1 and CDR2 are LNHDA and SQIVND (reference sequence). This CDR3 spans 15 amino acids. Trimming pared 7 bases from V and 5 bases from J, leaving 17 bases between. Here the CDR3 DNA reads TGTGCCAGTAATCACGGAGGACAGCTAAATGAAAAACTGTTTTTT. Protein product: CASNHGGQLNEKLFF.

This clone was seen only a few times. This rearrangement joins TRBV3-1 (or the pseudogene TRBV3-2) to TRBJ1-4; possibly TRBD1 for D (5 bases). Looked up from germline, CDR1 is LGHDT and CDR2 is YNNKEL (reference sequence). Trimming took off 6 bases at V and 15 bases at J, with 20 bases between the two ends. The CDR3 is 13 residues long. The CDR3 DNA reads TGTGCCAGCAGTGCGCCCGGGGGGGGAACGATGTTTTTT. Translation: CASSAPGGGTMFF.

The CDR3 DNA is TGTGCCAGCAGTGGTGAGGTCGGTAGAGAGACCCAGTACTTC. This sequence encodes CASSGEVGRETQYF. The V call is TRBV7-2, the J call TRBJ2-5; D not certain. CDR1 SGHTA and CDR2 FQGNSA come from the germline V gene. The CDR3 consists of 14 residues. Trimming cost V 6 bases and J 4 bases, with 15 bases left between them.

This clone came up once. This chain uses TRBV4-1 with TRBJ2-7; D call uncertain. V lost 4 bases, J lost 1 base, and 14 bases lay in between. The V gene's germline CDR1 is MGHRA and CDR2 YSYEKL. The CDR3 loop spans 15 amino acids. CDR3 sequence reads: CASSLHDTESYEQYF. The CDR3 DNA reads TGCGCCAGCAGCCTTCATGACACCGAGTCCTACGAGCAGTACTTC.

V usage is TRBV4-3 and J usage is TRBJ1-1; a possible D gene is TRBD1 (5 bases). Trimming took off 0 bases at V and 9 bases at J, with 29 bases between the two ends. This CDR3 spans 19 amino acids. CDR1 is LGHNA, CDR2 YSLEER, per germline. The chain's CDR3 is CASSQDHVRGGAMVRKAFF. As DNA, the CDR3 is TGCGCCAGCAGCCAAGATCACGTCCGCGGAGGGGCCATGGTCAGGAAAGCTTTCTTT.

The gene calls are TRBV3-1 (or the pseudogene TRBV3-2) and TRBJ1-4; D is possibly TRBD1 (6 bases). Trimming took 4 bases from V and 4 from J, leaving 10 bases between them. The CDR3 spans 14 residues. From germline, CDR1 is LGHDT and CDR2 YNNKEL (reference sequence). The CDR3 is CASSPQGNNEKLFF. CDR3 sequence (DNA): TGTGCCAGCAGCCCACAGGGAAATAATGAAAAACTGTTTTTT.

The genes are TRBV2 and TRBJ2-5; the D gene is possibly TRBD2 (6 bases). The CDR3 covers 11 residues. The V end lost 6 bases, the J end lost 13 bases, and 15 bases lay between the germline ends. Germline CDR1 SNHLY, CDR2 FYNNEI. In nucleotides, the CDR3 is TGTGCCAGCAGACTGGGACTCCCCCTGTACTTC. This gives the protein CASRLGLPLYF. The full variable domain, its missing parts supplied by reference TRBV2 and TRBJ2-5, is EPEVTQTPSHQVTQMGQEVILRCVPISNHLYFYWYRQILGQKVEFLVSFYNNEISEKSEIFDDQFSVERPDGSNFTLKIRSTKLEDSAMYFCASRLGLPLYFGPGTRLLVL.

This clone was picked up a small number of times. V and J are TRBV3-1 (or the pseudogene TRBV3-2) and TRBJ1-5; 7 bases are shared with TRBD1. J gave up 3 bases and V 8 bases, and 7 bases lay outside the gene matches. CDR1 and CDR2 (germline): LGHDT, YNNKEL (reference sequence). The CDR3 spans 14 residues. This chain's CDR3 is CASSRQGHNQPQHF. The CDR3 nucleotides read TGTGCCAGCTCCCGACAGGGACACAATCAGCCCCAGCATTTT.

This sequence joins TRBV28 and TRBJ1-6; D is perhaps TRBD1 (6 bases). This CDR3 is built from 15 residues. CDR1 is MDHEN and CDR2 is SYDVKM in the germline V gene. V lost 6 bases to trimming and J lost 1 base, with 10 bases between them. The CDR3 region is CASSPRGSYNSPLHF. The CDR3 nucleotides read TGTGCCAGCAGCCCGAGGGGGTCCTATAATTCACCCCTCCACTTT. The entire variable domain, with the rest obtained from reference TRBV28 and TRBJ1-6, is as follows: DVKVTQSSRYLVKRTGEKVFLECVQDMDHENMFWYRQDPGLGLRLIYFSYDVKMKEKGDIPEGYSVSREKKERFSLILESASTNQTSMYLCASSPRGSYNSPLHFGNGTRLTVT.

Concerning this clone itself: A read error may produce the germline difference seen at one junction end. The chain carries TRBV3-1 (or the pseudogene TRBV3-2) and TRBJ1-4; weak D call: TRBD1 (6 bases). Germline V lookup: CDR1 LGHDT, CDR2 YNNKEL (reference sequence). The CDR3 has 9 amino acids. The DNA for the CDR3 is TGTGCCAGCAGCCAAGCACAGGGATTT. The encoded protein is CASSQAQGF.

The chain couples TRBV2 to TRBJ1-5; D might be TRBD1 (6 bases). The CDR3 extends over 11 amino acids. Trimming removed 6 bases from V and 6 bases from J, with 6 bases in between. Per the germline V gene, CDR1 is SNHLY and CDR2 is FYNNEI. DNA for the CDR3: TGTGCCAGCAGCAGGGGTCAGCCCCAGCATTTT. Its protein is CASSRGQPQHF.

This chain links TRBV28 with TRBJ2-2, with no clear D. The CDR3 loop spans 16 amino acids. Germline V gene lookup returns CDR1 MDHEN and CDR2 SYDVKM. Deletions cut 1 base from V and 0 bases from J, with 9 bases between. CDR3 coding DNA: TGTGCCAGCAGTTTATCCGGGTCCGCGAACACCGGGGAGCTGTTTTTT. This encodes CASSLSGSANTGELFF.

In DNA form, the CDR3 reads TGTGCCAGCAGTCTTACTAGAAATGGAGATACGCAGTATTTT. Encoded protein: CASSLTRNGDTQYF. The chain employs TRBV6-5 and TRBJ2-3; tentative D call: TRBD2 (5 bases). V dropped 5 bases and J dropped 5 bases, with 14 bases sitting between them. Germline values: CDR1 MNHEY, CDR2 SVGAGI. CDR3 length: 14 amino acids.

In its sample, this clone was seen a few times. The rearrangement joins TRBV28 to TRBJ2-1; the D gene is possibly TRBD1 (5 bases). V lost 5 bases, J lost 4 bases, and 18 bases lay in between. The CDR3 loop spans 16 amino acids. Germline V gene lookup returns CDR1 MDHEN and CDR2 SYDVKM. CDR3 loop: CASSPEPGRAYNEQFF. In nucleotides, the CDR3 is TGTGCCAGCAGTCCGGAACCCGGCAGGGCTTACAATGAGCAGTTCTTC.

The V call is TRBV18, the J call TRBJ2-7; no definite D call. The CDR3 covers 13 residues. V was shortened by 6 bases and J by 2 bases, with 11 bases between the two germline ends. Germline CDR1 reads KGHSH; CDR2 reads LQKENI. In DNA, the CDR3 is TGTGCCAGCTCGGCCTCTGCAGCCTACGAGCAGTACTTC. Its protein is CASSASAAYEQYF.

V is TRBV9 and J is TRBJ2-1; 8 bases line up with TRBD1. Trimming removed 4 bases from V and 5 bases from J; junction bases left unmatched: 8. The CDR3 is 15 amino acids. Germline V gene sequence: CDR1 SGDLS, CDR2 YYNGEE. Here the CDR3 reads CASSTSGQAHNEQFF. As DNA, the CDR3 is TGTGCCAGCAGCACCTCGGGACAGGCGCACAATGAGCAGTTCTTC.

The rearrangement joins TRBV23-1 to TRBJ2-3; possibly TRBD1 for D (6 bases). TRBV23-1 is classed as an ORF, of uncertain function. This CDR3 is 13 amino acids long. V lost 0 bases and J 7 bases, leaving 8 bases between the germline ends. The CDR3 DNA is TGCGCCAGCAGTCAATCGGGGGCAAATACGCAGTATTTT. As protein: CASSQSGANTQYF.